This passage covers 29 T cell receptor beta chains from one sample sequenced in a study of blood T cells in healthy people across ages. Primers used in a second PCR of about 6 to 11 cycles were a sample-barcoded 5' primer and a J-beta primer mix. TCRdb fed the 5' RACE reads into MiXCR, producing one record per CDR3 protein. Among hundreds of thousands of distinct CDR3 sequences, roughly 49% were seen once, and the ten largest hold around a third. Material: blood. The origin of the receptors is a woman aged 60 to 75 in good health.

J is TRBJ2-5 and V is TRBV7-9, with D perhaps being TRBD1 or TRBD2 (5 bases each). The germline V gene encodes CDR1 SEHNR and CDR2 FQNEAQ (reference sequence). V lost 6 bases and J 1 base, leaving 18 bases between the germline ends. This CDR3 has 16 residues. The CDR3, as DNA: TGTGCCAGCAGGCCCCAAGGGGACCGTTCCCAAGAGACCCAGTACTTC. Protein: CASRPQGDRSQETQYF.

In this sample, this clonotype turned up many times. The CDR3 nucleotides read TGCGCCAGCAGCCAAGTAAGGGGAGTCCTTAGTTACAATGAGCAGTACTTC. This encodes CASSQVRGVLSYNEQYF. This sequence joins TRBV4-3 and TRBJ2-5; TRBD1 or TRBD2 may be the D gene (5 bases each). The CDR3 loop spans 17 amino acids. V was cut by 1 base and J by 11 bases, with 26 bases left in between. Germline lookup yields CDR1 LGHNA and CDR2 YSLEER.

The chain combines TRBV15 with TRBJ2-6; tentative D call: TRBD1 (6 bases). This CDR3 contains 15 residues. Germline V gene data show CDR1 as LNHNV and CDR2 as YYDKDF (reference sequence). The V gene lost 5 bases and the J gene lost 2 bases, with 10 bases spanning the gap. The CDR3, as DNA: TGTGCCACCAGCCAGAGGACAGCTGGGGCCAACGTCCTGACTTTC. As protein: CATSQRTAGANVLTF.

This clonotype was seen a handful of times. The chain uses TRBV5-1 and TRBJ2-7; D gene ambiguous. This CDR3 comprises 14 residues. Germline V gene data show CDR1 as SGHRS and CDR2 as YFSETQ. Deletions cut 4 bases from V and 3 bases from J, with 14 bases between. In DNA, the CDR3 is TGCGCCAGCAGCCACTCCGGGCCTAACTACGAGCAGTACTTC. It translates to CASSHSGPNYEQYF.

The rearrangement uses TRBV10-3 and TRBJ1-2, with D hard to call. The germline CDR1 and CDR2 sequences are ENHRY and SYGVKD. This CDR3 spans 12 amino acids. Trimming shortened V by 2 bases and J by 0 bases, and 1 base separated the two germline ends. DNA of the CDR3: TGTGCCATCAGTGAGCCTAACTATGGCTACACCTTC. It specifies CAISEPNYGYTF.

This chain connects TRBV27 to TRBJ2-6; D is unclear. Trimming removed 3 bases at V and 4 bases at J, with 13 bases between. The CDR3 sequence is 16 residues long. Germline CDR1 is MNHEY and CDR2 is SMNVEV (reference sequence). This CDR3 is CASSFIIPPGANVLTF. CDR3 in DNA: TGTGCCAGCAGTTTCATCATCCCGCCGGGGGCCAACGTCCTGACTTTC.

The rearrangement links TRBV29-1 to TRBJ1-1; 9 positions match TRBD1. The CDR3 loop spans 16 amino acids. Germline V gene data show CDR1 as SQVTM and CDR2 as ANQGSEA. Germline trimming cut 4 bases from V and 6 bases from J; bases unmatched to any gene: 15. CDR3 amino acids: CSVVSGTGSGIAEAFF. CDR3 in DNA: TGCAGCGTTGTTTCCGGGACAGGGTCAGGTATAGCTGAAGCTTTCTTT.

The chain recombines TRBV5-1 with TRBJ2-2; 8 bases align to TRBD2. This CDR3 is built from 16 residues. After removal of 3 bases from V and 3 bases from J, the junction contained 7 bases not matched to a gene. CDR1 and CDR2 from the germline V gene are SGHRS and YFSETQ. The CDR3 protein is CASSSRTSRDTGELFF. CDR3 in DNA: TGCGCCAGCAGCTCCAGGACTAGCAGGGACACCGGGGAGCTGTTTTTT.

This clonotype has only a few counts. V is TRBV6-2 or TRBV6-3 and J is TRBJ2-1; no clear D gene. Germline V CDR1 and CDR2: MNHEY, SVGEGT. V gave up 0 bases and J gave up 5 bases, with 20 bases separating them. This CDR3 spans 18 amino acids. The CDR3 reads CASSYSLKGLTTNNEQFF. DNA for the CDR3: TGTGCCAGCAGTTACTCGTTAAAGGGCCTCACGACCAACAATGAGCAGTTCTTC.

This clonotype has more than one count but fewer than ten. This chain connects TRBV24-1 to TRBJ2-3, with 8 positions matching TRBD1. Germline CDR1 is KGHDR and CDR2 is SFDVKD. V dropped 1 base and J dropped 4; count of bases not matched to a gene: 9. There are 17 residues in the CDR3. CDR3 sequence: CATSDFRTGNKPDTQYF. The CDR3 DNA reads as TGTGCCACCAGTGATTTTAGGACAGGGAACAAACCAGATACGCAGTATTTT.

The V gene is TRBV6-5, the J gene TRBJ2-1; D unclear. The V gene's germline CDR1 is MNHEY and CDR2 SVGAGI. The CDR3 is 15 amino acids. V lost 3 bases and J lost 4, with 13 bases in between. CDR3 protein: CASSYKSVNYNEQFF. The CDR3 coding sequence is TGTGCCAGCAGTTATAAAAGCGTAAATTACAATGAGCAGTTCTTC.

In the case of this clonotype: An end of the junction differs from the germline gene, which may be a read error. V gene TRBV5-1 combines with J gene TRBJ2-5; 14 positions agree with TRBD2. CDR3 size: 16 residues. Germline CDR1 reads SGHRS; CDR2 reads YFSETQ. The CDR3 is CANSPGLAGAGETQYF. CDR3 nucleotide sequence: TGCGCCAACAGCCCGGGACTAGCGGGAGCCGGGGAGACCCAGTACTTC.

This clonotype showed up just a few times. A junction boundary mismatches the germline segment, possibly from a read error. This chain connects TRBV28 to TRBJ2-7, with 9 bases identical to TRBD1. Per the germline V gene, CDR1 is MDHEN and CDR2 is SYDVKM. This CDR3 comprises 15 residues. The CDR3 spells CASSSHSGQGDEQYF. CDR3 in DNA: TGTGCCAGTAGTTCACATTCGGGACAGGGAGACGAGCAGTACTTC.

The V gene is TRBV20-1, the J gene TRBJ2-5; D is tentatively TRBD1 or TRBD2 (6 bases each). This CDR3 has 11 amino acids. The germline V and J ends were trimmed by 6 bases and 5 bases, with 10 bases remaining between them. In germline, CDR1 is DFQATT, CDR2 SNEGSKA (reference sequence). This chain's CDR3 is CSAIGGETQYF. The CDR3 DNA reads as TGCAGTGCCATAGGGGGGGAGACCCAGTACTTC.

The chain recombines TRBV7-2 with TRBJ2-1; D tentatively reads TRBD1 or TRBD2 (5 bases each). The DNA end lines up better with TRBJ2-5; the J call may be wrong. The length of the CDR3 is 15 residues. Germline V CDR1 and CDR2: SGHTA, FQGNSA. This CDR3 is CASSQQGYGEETQYF. In DNA form, the CDR3 reads TGTGCCAGCAGCCAGCAGGGTTACGGGGAAGAGACCCAGTACTTC.

V gene TRBV11-2 combines with J gene TRBJ2-1, with D tentatively TRBD2 (5 bases). Trimming shortened V by 2 bases and J by 6 bases, and 32 bases separated the two germline ends. CDR1 is SGHAT and CDR2 is FQNNGV in the germline V gene. The CDR3 spans 21 residues. The CDR3 loop is CASSLRWAGDHPGTLANEQFF. The CDR3 DNA sequence: TGTGCCAGCAGCTTAAGGTGGGCAGGAGACCACCCGGGAACCCTCGCCAATGAGCAGTTCTTC.

Note on this clonotype: Mismatch with germline at one junction end may stem from a read error. V gene TRBV15 combines with J gene TRBJ2-3; either TRBD1 or TRBD2 may fit D (5 bases each). CDR3 size: 16 residues. CDR1 is LNHNV and CDR2 is YYDKDF in the germline V gene (reference sequence). The DNA of the CDR3 is TGTGCCACCAGCCTCCCCTCAGGACCTAGCACAGGTACGCAGTATTTT. As protein: CATSLPSGPSTGTQYF.

V and J are TRBV4-2 and TRBJ2-1; D is perhaps TRBD1 (8 bases). CDR1 is LGHNA, CDR2 YNFKEQ, per germline. The CDR3 spans 17 residues. With 4 bases removed from V and 1 base from J, the gap between germline ends came to 17 bases. The CDR3 is CASSLETGGGSYNEQFF. The DNA for the CDR3 is TGTGCCAGCAGCCTAGAAACAGGGGGGGGATCCTACAATGAGCAGTTCTTC.

This clonotype was found a few times. The chain couples TRBV7-2 to TRBJ2-5; TRBD2 might be the D (6 bases). The J call is in doubt because the DNA end fits TRBJ2-7 better. Germline values: CDR1 SGHTA, CDR2 FQGNSA. The CDR3 has 13 residues. CDR3 in DNA: TGTGCCAGCAGCTTGGAGGGCGCGAACGAGCAGTACTTC. As protein: CASSLEGANEQYF.

The CDR3 sequence: CASSLGTSVQETQYF. CDR3 coding DNA: TGTGCCAGCAGCCTGGGGACGTCAGTCCAAGAGACCCAGTACTTC. The J gene is TRBJ2-5, the V gene TRBV9; tentatively, D is TRBD1 or TRBD2 (5 bases each). V lost 4 bases, J lost 1 base, and 14 bases lay in between. CDR1 is SGDLS, CDR2 YYNGEE, per germline. CDR3 length: 15 residues. Supplemented by reference TRBV9 and TRBJ2-5, the full variable domain reads DSGVTQTPKHLITATGQRVTLRCSPRSGDLSVYWYQQSLDQGLQFLIQYYNGEERAKGNILERFSAQQFPDLHSELNLSSLELGDSALYFCASSLGTSVQETQYFGPGTRLLVL.

The J gene is TRBJ2-5, the V gene TRBV6-5; 9 positions match TRBD1. The J call is doubtful: the DNA matches TRBJ2-7 better. Germline CDR1 is MNHEY and CDR2 is SVGAGI. The CDR3 loop spans 17 amino acids. In DNA form, the CDR3 reads TGTGCCAGCAGTTACCTCCGGACAGGGGTTAAGACCTACGAGCAGTACTTC. It translates to CASSYLRTGVKTYEQYF.

This chain links TRBV28 with TRBJ2-1; D might be TRBD1 or TRBD2, each matching 5 bases. Germline loops: CDR1 MDHEN, CDR2 SYDVKM. The V end lost 6 bases, the J end lost 6 bases, and 15 bases lay between the germline ends. CDR3 length: 14 amino acids. Written as DNA, the CDR3 is TGTGCCAGCAGGTTAGGGGTAGCGTCCAATGAGCAGTTCTTC. It is translated as CASRLGVASNEQFF.

The rearrangement links TRBV20-1 to TRBJ2-4; 8 nucleotides agree with TRBD1. The J call is uncertain, as TRBJ2-7 better fits the DNA end. This CDR3 has 13 amino acids. Looked up from germline, CDR1 is DFQATT and CDR2 is SNEGSKA (reference sequence). The CDR3 DNA is TGCAGTGCCGAAGGGGGACAGGCCTACGAGCAGTACTTC. As protein: CSAEGGQAYEQYF.

The chain recombines TRBV7-9 with TRBJ1-4, with D perhaps matching TRBD1 (5 bases). The V end was cut by 2 bases, the J end by 0 bases, with 10 bases between. The CDR3 length is 16 residues. CDR1 is SEHNR, CDR2 FQNEAQ, per germline (reference sequence). Here the CDR3 DNA reads TGTGCCAGCAGCTTAAGGAGGGGTTCAACTAATGAAAAACTGTTTTTT. This translates into CASSLRRGSTNEKLFF.

J is TRBJ1-5 and V is TRBV20-1, with D possibly being TRBD1 (5 bases). There are 14 residues in the CDR3. Germline loops: CDR1 DFQATT, CDR2 SNEGSKA (reference sequence). V was clipped by 3 bases and J by 7 bases, with 16 bases between them. The CDR3 nucleotides read TGCAGTGCTAGCCTGGGACTCTCACACCAGCCCCAGCATTTT. Its protein product is CSASLGLSHQPQHF.

The chain has TRBV20-1 and TRBJ1-4; TRBD1 matches at 7 bases. The CDR3 loop spans 17 amino acids. The germline gives CDR1 DFQATT, CDR2 SNEGSKA (reference sequence). V shed 3 bases and J 0 bases; nucleotides not matched to a gene: 10. The DNA for the CDR3 is TGCAGTGCTAGGGGGCCCAGGGACAGTCCAACTAATGAAAAACTGTTTTTT. Protein: CSARGPRDSPTNEKLFF.

This chain connects TRBV5-1 to TRBJ2-2, with a possible D match to TRBD1 (5 bases). Germline CDR1 reads SGHRS; CDR2 reads YFSETQ. This CDR3 has 14 amino acids. V was pared by 4 bases and J by 2 bases, with 9 bases between. The DNA of the CDR3 is TGCGCCAGCAGCCAGCAGGGAAACACCGGGGAGCTGTTTTTT. Encoded protein: CASSQQGNTGELFF.

This clonotype was detected ten times or more. The chain joins TRBV3-1 to TRBJ2-3; 8 bases are shared with TRBD2. The germline V gene encodes CDR1 LGHDT and CDR2 YNNKEL (reference sequence). V was clipped by 1 base and J by 3 bases; unmatched bases: 15. This CDR3 has 19 amino acids. The CDR3 nucleotides are TGTGCCAGCAGCCAAGCAATTGCTGTGAGCGGGAGCCTGACAGATACGCAGTATTTT. Translating it yields CASSQAIAVSGSLTDTQYF.

The chain couples TRBV12-3 or TRBV12-4 to TRBJ1-2; possibly TRBD1 for D (5 bases). The V end was cut by 7 bases, the J end by 8 bases, with 11 bases between. The CDR3 spans 11 residues. CDR3 sequence: CASKGRWGYTF. CDR3 nucleotides: TGTGCCAGCAAGGGGCGGTGGGGCTACACCTTC.